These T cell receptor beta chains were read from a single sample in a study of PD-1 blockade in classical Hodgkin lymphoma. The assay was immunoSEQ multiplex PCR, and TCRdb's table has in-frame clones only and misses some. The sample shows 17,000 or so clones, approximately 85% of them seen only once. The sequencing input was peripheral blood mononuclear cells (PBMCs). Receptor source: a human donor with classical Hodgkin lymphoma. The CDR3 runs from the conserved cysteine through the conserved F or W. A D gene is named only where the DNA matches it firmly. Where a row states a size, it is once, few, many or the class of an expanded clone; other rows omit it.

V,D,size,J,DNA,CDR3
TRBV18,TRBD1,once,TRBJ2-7,TGTGCCAGCTCACAGGAACAGGGGGCCTACGAGCAGTACTTC,CASSQEQGAYEQYF
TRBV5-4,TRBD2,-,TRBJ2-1,TGTGCCAGCAGCCCCGACCTTAGCGGGAGCTCCTACAATGAGCAGTTCTTC,CASSPDLSGSSYNEQFF
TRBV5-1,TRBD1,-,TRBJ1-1,TGCGCCAGCAGCCGGAGACAGGGCATGAACACTGAAGCTTTCTTT,CASSRRQGMNTEAFF
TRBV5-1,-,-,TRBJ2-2,TGCGCCAGCGCAGGCGACGAGAGGGTCCCCAGCAGGACCGGGGAGCTGTTTTTT,CASAGDERVPSRTGELFF
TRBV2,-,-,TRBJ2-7,TGTGCCAGCAGTGAAAGTCTAGAGCAGTACTTC,CASSESLEQYF
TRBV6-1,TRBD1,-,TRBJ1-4,TGTGCCAGTTTTCTACCGGGACAGGGAGGCGAAAAACTGTTTTTT,CASFLPGQGGEKLFF
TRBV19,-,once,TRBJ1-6,TGTGCCAGTAGGGAAGCAGGGATTAATTCACCCCTCCACTTT,CASREAGINSPLHF
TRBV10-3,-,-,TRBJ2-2,TGTGCCATCAGTGAGTCAACCCTCTCTCCCGGGAACACCGGGGAGCTGTTTTTT,CAISESTLSPGNTGELFF
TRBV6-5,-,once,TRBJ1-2,TGTGCCAGCAGATGGTCAGGAGCTAACTATGGCTACACCTTC,CASRWSGANYGYTF
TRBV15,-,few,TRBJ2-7,TGTGCCACCAGCAGCCACGGTCGTGGGAGACGTCCTGGGTACGAGCAGTACTTC,CATSSHGRGRRPGYEQYF
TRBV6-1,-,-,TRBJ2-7,TGTGCCAGCAGTGAAGGGGTCGGGGGACCCTACGAGCAGTACTTC,CASSEGVGGPYEQYF
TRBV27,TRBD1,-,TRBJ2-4,TGTGCCAGCAGTCCAGCCCCGACAGGGCAGGGTCTTAACATTCAGTACTTC,CASSPAPTGQGLNIQYF
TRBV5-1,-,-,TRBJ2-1,TGCGCCAGCAGCTTGGAATCACCTGGGCAGGGGGGTGAGCAGTTCTTC,CASSLESPGQGGEQFF
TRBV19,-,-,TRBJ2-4,TGTGCCAGTAACCCAGGGAGTACCAAAAACATTCAGTACTTC,CASNPGSTKNIQYF
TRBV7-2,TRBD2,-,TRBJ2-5,TGTGCCAGCAGGGGGGGGTTCGGGACCCAGTACTTC,CASRGGFGTQYF
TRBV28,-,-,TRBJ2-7,TGTGCCAGCAGTTTATTTGGCGGTTCGACCTACGAGCAGTACTTC,CASSLFGGSTYEQYF
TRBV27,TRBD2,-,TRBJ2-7,TGTGCCAGCAGTTTATGGGGGGGAGGGAGCCCCTACGAGCAGTACTTC,CASSLWGGGSPYEQYF
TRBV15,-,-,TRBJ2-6,TGTGCCACCAGCAGAGGACGGATCTCTGGGGCCAACGTCCTGACTTTC,CATSRGRISGANVLTF
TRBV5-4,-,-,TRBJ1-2,TGTGCCAGCAGCTTCGCCCTTCACGAAGGCTACACCTTC,CASSFALHEGYTF
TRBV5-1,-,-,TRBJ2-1,TGCGCCAGCAGTCCGGGGGGCGCTTCCTCCTACAATGAGCAGTTCTTC,CASSPGGASSYNEQFF
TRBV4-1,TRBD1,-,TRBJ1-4,TGCGCCAGCAGCCTCCCCTCCGGACAGGGTAATGAAAAACTGTTTTTT,CASSLPSGQGNEKLFF
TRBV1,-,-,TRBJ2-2,TGCACCAGCAGCCACCGACAGGGGTACGGGGAGCTGTTTTTT,CTSSHRQGYGELFF
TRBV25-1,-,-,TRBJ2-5,TGTGCCAGCAGTGAATATCAAGGGGAGACCCAGTACTTC,CASSEYQGETQYF
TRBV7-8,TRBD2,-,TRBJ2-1,TGTGCCAGCAGCTCTTCCGGGACTAGCGTTAATGAGCAGTTCTTC,CASSSSGTSVNEQFF
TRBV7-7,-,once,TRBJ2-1,TGTGCTAGCAGCTTGGTCCTGAGCTCCTACAATGAGCAGTTCTTC,CASSLVLSSYNEQFF
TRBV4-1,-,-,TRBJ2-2,TGCGCCAGCAGCCAAGATCGTACGGGTATTAACACCGGGGAGCTGTTTTTT,CASSQDRTGINTGELFF
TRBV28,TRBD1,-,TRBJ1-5,TGTGCCAGCAGTTTATTTACAGGGGAGGAACCCCAGCATTTT,CASSLFTGEEPQHF
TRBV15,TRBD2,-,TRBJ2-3,TGTGCCACCAGCAGATCTTCATTAGCGGGATTCACAGATACGCAGTATTTT,CATSRSSLAGFTDTQYF
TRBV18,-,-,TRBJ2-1,TGTGCCAGCTCGACGACTAGTTATAATGAGCAGTTCTTC,CASSTTSYNEQFF
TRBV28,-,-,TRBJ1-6,TGTGCCAGCAGTTTACCCGGACCGCTTGTGGTCAATTCACCCCTCCACTTT,CASSLPGPLVVNSPLHF
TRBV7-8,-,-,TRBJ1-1,TGTGCCAGCAGCGCCCGGGCCGAAGCTTTCTTT,CASSARAEAFF